The 9 T cell receptor beta chains in this list originate from one sample, sequenced in a study of T cell responses to AZD1222 COVID-19 vaccine (dated by TCRdb to 2020 to 2023). Sample time point, as interpreted from the label and publication: about 28 days (+/-7) after the second vaccine dose. To prepare the library, the immunoSEQ multiplex PCR assay was applied. TCRdb took this table from immuneACCESS and kept in-frame rearrangements with V and J called. Such tables lack part of the clones; where checked against another copy, unresolved V genes explain under half of the gap, and the rest is unexplained. This sample comprises over 130,000 clones, approximately 92% of them detected only once. The ten largest account for 3% to 3.5% of the sample. This sample comprised peripheral blood, obtained 28 days after the second AZD1222 dose. These receptors were taken from an adult who received the AZD1222 COVID-19 vaccine.

V gene TRBV12-3 or TRBV12-4 combines with J gene TRBJ1-1, with D possibly matching TRBD1 (5 bases). The ends were cut back, 4 bases at V and 6 bases at J, with 12 bases in the middle. The CDR3 sequence is 13 residues long. The CDR3 loop is CASSYLGVSEAFF. CDR3 DNA sequence: TGTGCCAGCAGTTATCTGGGGGTTTCTGAAGCTTTCTTT.

The chain links TRBV19 to TRBJ1-5; D not resolved. Germline CDR1 is LNHDA and CDR2 is SQIVND (reference sequence). The CDR3 runs to 14 residues. The germline V and J ends were trimmed by 5 bases and 3 bases, with 11 bases remaining between them. The CDR3 DNA is TGTGCCAGTAGTCCGACGGGAAACAATCAGCCCCAGCATTTT. Amino acid sequence: CASSPTGNNQPQHF. The complete variable domain, with remaining parts taken from reference TRBV19 and TRBJ1-5, reads DGGITQSPKYLFRKEGQNVTLSCEQNLNHDAMYWYRQDPGQGLRLIYYSQIVNDFQKGDIAEGYSVSREKKESFPLTVTSAQKNPTAFYLCASSPTGNNQPQHFGDGTRLSIL.

The rearrangement joins TRBV27 to TRBJ2-1; maybe TRBD2 (6 bases). The V and J ends lost 4 bases and 8 bases respectively, with 15 bases between them. CDR3 length: 14 amino acids. CDR1 and CDR2 from the germline V gene are MNHEY and SMNVEV (reference sequence). The CDR3 sequence is CASSSWRDWDEQFF. The CDR3 DNA reads TGTGCCAGCAGTTCCTGGCGGGATTGGGATGAGCAGTTCTTC.

This chain connects TRBV6-1 to TRBJ1-3; TRBD1 matches 8 bases. CDR3 size: 17 residues. The ends lost 4 bases at V and 0 bases at J; junction bases unmatched: 8. Germline CDR1 MNHNS, CDR2 SASEGT. The CDR3 nucleotides are TGTGCCAGCAGTGCCAGTAGGGACAGGCGCTCTGGAAACACCATATATTTT. It encodes CASSASRDRRSGNTIYF.

The chain uses TRBV6-5 and TRBJ2-1; D gene unclear. The CDR3 consists of 12 residues. CDR1 is MNHEY, CDR2 SVGAGI, per germline. The V and J ends lost 4 bases and 7 bases respectively, with 8 bases between them. The CDR3 reads CASSSTTNEQFF. The CDR3 region has the DNA TGTGCCAGCAGTTCGACGACTAATGAGCAGTTCTTC.

This sequence joins TRBV20-1 and TRBJ1-1; D gene ambiguous. The germline gives CDR1 DFQATT, CDR2 SNEGSKA (reference sequence). V lost 6 bases to trimming and J lost 3 bases, with 8 bases between them. This CDR3 comprises 11 residues. In DNA form, the CDR3 reads TGCAGTGCCAAGCCCGACACTGAAGCTTTCTTT. The encoded protein is CSAKPDTEAFF.

This chain connects TRBV30 to TRBJ1-6; possible D gene TRBD1, 6 bases. The CDR3 loop spans 14 amino acids. The germline V and J ends were trimmed by 3 bases and 8 bases, with 14 bases remaining between them. Germline loops: CDR1 GTSNPN, CDR2 SVGIG (reference sequence). The CDR3, as DNA: TGTGCCTGGAGCGAACCATACAGGGATTCACCCCTCCACTTT. Its translation is CAWSEPYRDSPLHF.

The chain has TRBV27 and TRBJ2-7; D might be TRBD1 or TRBD2, each matching 6 bases. Germline CDR1 reads MNHEY; CDR2 reads SMNVEV (reference sequence). The CDR3 loop spans 16 amino acids. V lost 5 bases to trimming and J lost 0 bases, with 17 bases between them. CDR3 amino acids: CASSTGGGPRSYEQYF. CDR3 nucleotides: TGTGCCAGCAGTACAGGAGGGGGTCCACGCTCCTACGAGCAGTACTTC.

This clone was observed a single time. The rearrangement joins TRBV10-3 to TRBJ2-7, with D hard to call. The V end was cut by 6 bases, the J end by 4 bases, with 19 bases between. Germline CDR1 is ENHRY and CDR2 is SYGVKD. The length of the CDR3 is 15 residues. CDR3 residues: CAISPDGLGLYEQYF. The CDR3 coding sequence is TGTGCCATCAGCCCCGATGGGCTAGGCTTATACGAGCAGTACTTC.